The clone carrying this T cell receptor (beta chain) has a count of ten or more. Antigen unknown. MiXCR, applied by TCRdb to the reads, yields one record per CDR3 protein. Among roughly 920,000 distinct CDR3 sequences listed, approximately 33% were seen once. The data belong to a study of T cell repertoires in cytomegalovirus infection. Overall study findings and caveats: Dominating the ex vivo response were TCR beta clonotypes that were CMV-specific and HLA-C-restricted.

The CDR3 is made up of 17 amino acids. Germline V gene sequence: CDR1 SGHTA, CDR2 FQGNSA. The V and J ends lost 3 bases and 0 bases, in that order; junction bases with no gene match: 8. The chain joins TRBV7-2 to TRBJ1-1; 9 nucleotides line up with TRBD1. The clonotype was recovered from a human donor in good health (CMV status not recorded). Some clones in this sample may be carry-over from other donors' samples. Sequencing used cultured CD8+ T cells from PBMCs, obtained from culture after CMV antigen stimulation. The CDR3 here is CASSFPGTGSMNTEAFF. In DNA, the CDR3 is TGTGCCAGCAGCTTCCCCGGGACAGGGAGCATGAACACTGAAGCTTTCTTT.